This passage covers 18 T cell receptor beta chains from one sample sequenced in a study of shared T cell receptors in the human thymus. Generated by immunoSEQ multiplex PCR, the TCRdb table keeps only in-frame clones and is missing some. The sample carries over 650,000 clones, around 87% recorded once. The sample was also linked to a second study, of human thymus T cells.

Sequences were obtained from thymocytes. The receptors here all came from a boy less than two years old with a congenital heart defect.

The rearrangement uses TRBV4-1 and TRBJ2-1; TRBD2 aligns across 9 bases. The CDR3 has 19 amino acids. Unmatched junction bases numbered 19, after V lost 1 base and J lost 9 bases. Germline lookup yields CDR1 MGHRA and CDR2 YSYEKL. The chain's CDR3 is CASSQVLIAGGPSVCEQFF. The CDR3 coding sequence is TGCGCCAGCAGCCAAGTTTTAATCGCGGGGGGGCCTTCGGTCTGTGAGCAGTTCTTC.

The chain employs TRBV15 and TRBJ2-7; no reliable D call. Germline CDR1 is LNHNV and CDR2 is YYDKDF (reference sequence). The CDR3 totals 16 residues. V lost 0 bases and J 2 bases, leaving 14 bases between the germline ends. CDR3 DNA sequence: TGTGCCACCAGCAGAGATCAGGAATTGAATACCTACGAGCAGTACTTC. It encodes CATSRDQELNTYEQYF.

V usage is TRBV7-2 and J usage is TRBJ2-7; 12 nucleotides agree with TRBD1. The germline V gene has CDR1 SGHTA and CDR2 FQGNSA. This CDR3 has 15 residues. V trimming: 4 bases; J trimming: 5 bases; junction bases outside the gene matches: 6. CDR3 protein: CASSSTGTGGHEQYF. The DNA of the CDR3 is TGTGCCAGCAGCTCTACCGGGACAGGGGGCCACGAGCAGTACTTC.

The rearrangement joins TRBV7-4 to TRBJ2-1, with 8 bases matching TRBD2. In germline, CDR1 is SGHVT, CDR2 SQSDAQ. The CDR3 runs 17 residues. V shed 0 bases, J shed 0 bases, and the junction held 4 bases outside the gene matches. The CDR3 DNA sequence: TGTGCCAGCAGCTTAGCTAGCGGGAAAAGCTCCTACAATGAGCAGTTCTTC. Amino acids: CASSLASGKSSYNEQFF.

The chain has TRBV2 and TRBJ1-1; no clear D. This CDR3 is built from 15 residues. Trimming pared 2 bases from V and 0 bases from J, leaving 10 bases between. CDR1 is SNHLY, CDR2 FYNNEI, per germline. The CDR3 nucleotides are TGTGCCAGCAGTGAACGGGAGGAGGTGAACACTGAAGCTTTCTTT. Amino acid sequence: CASSEREEVNTEAFF. The whole variable domain, remainder taken from reference TRBV2 and TRBJ1-1, is EPEVTQTPSHQVTQMGQEVILRCVPISNHLYFYWYRQILGQKVEFLVSFYNNEISEKSEIFDDQFSVERPDGSNFTLKIRSTKLEDSAMYFCASSEREEVNTEAFFGQGTRLTVV.

This chain connects TRBV27 to TRBJ2-7; 7 bases align to TRBD1. The V segment lost 4 bases and the J segment 2 bases; nucleotides outside the gene matches: 8. CDR1 MNHEY and CDR2 SMNVEV come from the germline V gene (reference sequence). CDR3 length: 15 residues. CDR3 bases: TGTGCCAGCAGTTCCCTGACAGGGCATACCTACGAGCAGTACTTC. Protein: CASSSLTGHTYEQYF.

This CDR3 reads CAWRQGAEAGRYNEQFF. CDR3 nucleotides: TGTGCCTGGAGACAGGGGGCGGAGGCGGGTAGGTACAATGAGCAGTTCTTC. This chain links TRBV30 with TRBJ2-1, with 9 nucleotides matching TRBD1. This CDR3 region has 17 residues. The germline CDR1 and CDR2 sequences are GTSNPN and SVGIG (reference sequence). With V trimmed by 3 bases and J by 4 bases, 13 bases remained unmatched.

Turning to this clone: A read error may account for a junction end that differs from germline. The chain is built from TRBV11-3 and TRBJ2-3; 15 nucleotides agree with TRBD2. Germline V gene lookup returns CDR1 SGHNT and CDR2 YENEEA. CDR3 length equals 20 residues. CDR3 bases: TGTGCCAGCAGCTTAAGCAACGGGACTAGCGGGGGGCAGGGCACATATACGCAGTATTTT. Translation: CASSLSNGTSGGQGTYTQYF.

The V and J genes are TRBV9 and TRBJ1-2; D is uncertain. The CDR3 extends over 19 amino acids. The V gene's germline CDR1 is SGDLS and CDR2 YYNGEE. Trimming removed 3 bases from V and 4 bases from J, with 28 bases in between. The CDR3 reads CASSASPSGSEGLSYGYTF. As DNA, the CDR3 is TGTGCCAGCAGCGCCTCCCCGAGCGGGTCGGAAGGGTTGTCCTATGGCTACACCTTC.

The chain carries TRBV19 and TRBJ1-2; 7 positions agree with TRBD1. From germline, CDR1 is LNHDA and CDR2 SQIVND (reference sequence). The CDR3 runs to 14 residues. V shed 6 bases, J shed 5 bases, and the junction held 9 bases outside the gene matches. This chain's CDR3 is CASREEGTDYGYTF. The CDR3, as DNA: TGTGCCAGTAGAGAAGAAGGGACAGATTATGGCTACACCTTC.

The chain employs TRBV5-4 and TRBJ1-5, with D maybe TRBD1 (5 bases). CDR1 and CDR2 from the germline V gene are SGHNT and YYREEE (reference sequence). CDR3 length: 14 amino acids. V shed 0 bases and J shed 5 bases, with 9 bases lying between them. The CDR3 protein is CASSLGGGDQPQHF. The CDR3 bases are TGTGCCAGCAGCTTGGGGGGCGGGGATCAGCCCCAGCATTTT.

This chain joins TRBV10-1 and TRBJ1-1; D might be TRBD1 (6 bases). V lost 7 bases, J lost 2 bases, and 8 bases lay in between. CDR3 length equals 12 residues. Germline V gene data show CDR1 as WNHNN and CDR2 as SYGVQD (reference sequence). The CDR3 DNA reads TGCGCCAGCATGGACAGTAACACTGAAGCTTTCTTT. Translating it yields CASMDSNTEAFF.

J is TRBJ2-1 and V is TRBV9; 8 nucleotides agree with TRBD2. Germline trimming cut 4 bases from V and 3 bases from J; bases unmatched to any gene: 9. Germline loops: CDR1 SGDLS, CDR2 YYNGEE. The CDR3 runs to 16 residues. CDR3 sequence: CASSPHRGGFYNEQFF. The CDR3 bases are TGTGCCAGCAGCCCCCATCGGGGGGGATTCTACAATGAGCAGTTCTTC.

The CDR3 DNA reads as TGTGCCAGCAGTTCCGGGACTCGCCAAGAGACCCAGTACTTC. This sequence encodes CASSSGTRQETQYF. The V gene is TRBV28, the J gene TRBJ2-5, with D maybe TRBD2 (6 bases). Germline V gives CDR1 MDHEN, CDR2 SYDVKM. This CDR3 has 14 residues. V lost 4 bases and J lost 1, with 10 bases in between.

V usage is TRBV30 and J usage is TRBJ2-7; 11 bases match TRBD2. Per germline, CDR1 GTSNPN and CDR2 SVGIG (reference sequence). V lost 3 bases to trimming and J lost 0 bases; unmatched junction nucleotides: 7. The CDR3 covers 16 residues. The CDR3 DNA reads TGTGCCTGGAGGCCAACTAGCGGGGGAAGCTCCTACGAGCAGTACTTC. Translated, it gives CAWRPTSGGSSYEQYF.

The V and J genes are TRBV5-8 and TRBJ2-3; no firm D call. The CDR3 consists of 12 residues. Germline CDR1 is SGHTS and CDR2 is YDEGEE. V was pared by 0 bases and J by 6 bases, with 5 bases between. The CDR3 DNA sequence: TGTGCCAGCAGCTTGGACTGGGATACGCAGTATTTT. Translation gives CASSLDWDTQYF.

The chain couples TRBV27 to TRBJ2-7; TRBD2 matches at 14 bases. Looked up from germline, CDR1 is MNHEY and CDR2 is SMNVEV (reference sequence). The CDR3 is 15 residues long. V gave up 5 bases and J gave up 6 bases; unmatched junction bases: 6. The CDR3 reads CASSPGLAGVLEQYF. In nucleotides, the CDR3 is TGTGCCAGCAGTCCGGGACTAGCGGGAGTTCTCGAGCAGTACTTC.

The rearrangement uses TRBV28 and TRBJ2-2; weak D call: TRBD2 (5 bases). CDR3 size: 16 residues. V shed 5 bases and J shed 4 bases, with 17 bases lying between them. The germline V gene has CDR1 MDHEN and CDR2 SYDVKM. The DNA for the CDR3 is TGTGCCAGCAGTACCGGGAAGGGCCGTGGCACCGGGGAGCTGTTTTTT. As protein: CASSTGKGRGTGELFF.